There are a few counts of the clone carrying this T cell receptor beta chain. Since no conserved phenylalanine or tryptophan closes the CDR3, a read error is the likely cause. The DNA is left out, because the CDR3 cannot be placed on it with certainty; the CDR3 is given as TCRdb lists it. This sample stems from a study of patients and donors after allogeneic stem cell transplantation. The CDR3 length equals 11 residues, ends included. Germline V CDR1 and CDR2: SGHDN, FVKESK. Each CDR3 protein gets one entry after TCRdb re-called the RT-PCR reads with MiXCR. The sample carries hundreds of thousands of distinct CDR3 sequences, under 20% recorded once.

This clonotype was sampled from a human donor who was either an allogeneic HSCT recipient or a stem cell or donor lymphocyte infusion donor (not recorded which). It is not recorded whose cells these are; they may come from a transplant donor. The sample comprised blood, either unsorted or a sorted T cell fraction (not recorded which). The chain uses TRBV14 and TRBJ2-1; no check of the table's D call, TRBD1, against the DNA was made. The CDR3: CASSLEGAPVI.